The 25 T cell receptor beta chains below were found in one sample sequenced in a study of shared clonotypes between healthy human individuals. Libraries were prepared by immunoSEQ multiplex PCR; TCRdb keeps only in-frame clonotypes and omits some of them. The sample holds about 710,000 clones, 55% to 80% seen once. The source material was memory CD4+ T cells sorted from blood. Specified subset: CD45RA-negative fraction. The receptors shown here come from a woman in her twenties or thirties in good health.

This chain connects TRBV6-1 to TRBJ2-7; tentatively, D is TRBD1 or TRBD2 (5 bases each). Trimming took off 8 bases at V and 4 bases at J, with 18 bases between the two ends. This CDR3 has 14 residues. The germline gives CDR1 MNHNS, CDR2 SASEGT. CDR3 amino acids: CASARARGDYEQYF. As DNA, the CDR3 is TGTGCCAGCGCCCGGGCTAGGGGAGATTACGAGCAGTACTTC.

The chain uses TRBV7-9 and TRBJ2-1; 9 bases align to TRBD2. With 5 bases clipped from V and 11 bases from J, the junction kept 22 bases outside the gene matches. This CDR3 is 18 amino acids long. The germline V gene encodes CDR1 SEHNR and CDR2 FQNEAQ (reference sequence). The CDR3 reads CASSQGGATREGRDKQFF. In DNA form, the CDR3 reads TGTGCCAGCAGCCAGGGTGGTGCGACGCGGGAGGGCAGAGATAAGCAGTTCTTC.

V gene TRBV28 combines with J gene TRBJ1-4; the D is unclear. The CDR3 covers 14 residues. V lost 3 bases to trimming and J lost 2 bases, with 7 bases between them. Germline loops: CDR1 MDHEN, CDR2 SYDVKM. This CDR3 reads CASSFQITNEKLFF. The CDR3 DNA reads TGTGCCAGCAGTTTCCAGATTACTAATGAAAAACTGTTTTTT.

The table lists this clone with a few counts. V usage is TRBV11-2 and J usage is TRBJ2-7, with a weak D call TRBD1 (6 bases). Looked up from germline, CDR1 is SGHAT and CDR2 is FQNNGV. V was trimmed by 5 bases and J by 4 bases, leaving 12 bases between them. This CDR3 is 13 amino acids long. Written as DNA, the CDR3 is TGTGCCAGCAGCAACCAGGGGTCGTACGAGCAGTACTTC. The encoded protein is CASSNQGSYEQYF.

This clone was counted only a few times. This sequence joins TRBV18 and TRBJ2-1; 10 bases line up with TRBD2. Germline V gives CDR1 KGHSH, CDR2 LQKENI. V trimming: 5 bases; J trimming: 13 bases; junction bases outside the gene matches: 5. CDR3 size: 12 residues. The CDR3 loop reads CASSNGLAEQFF. Here the CDR3 DNA reads TGTGCCAGCTCAAACGGACTAGCGGAACAGTTCTTC.

The rearrangement links TRBV7-9 to TRBJ2-1, with TRBD2 as a possible D gene (7 bases). The CDR3 runs to 13 residues. The germline V gene encodes CDR1 SEHNR and CDR2 FQNEAQ (reference sequence). V dropped 5 bases and J dropped 10 bases, with 15 bases sitting between them. Here the CDR3 DNA reads TGTGCCAGCAGCCCTTGGGGGGGCGGGGAGCAGTTCTTC. Its translation: CASSPWGGGEQFF.

The chain joins TRBV5-6 to TRBJ1-3; 8 bases map to TRBD1. The CDR3 runs 16 residues. The germline gives CDR1 SGHDT, CDR2 YYEEEE. With V trimmed by 7 bases and J by 4 bases, 13 bases remained unmatched. CDR3: CASAGRTGIEGNTIYF. The CDR3 DNA sequence: TGTGCCAGCGCTGGGAGGACAGGGATTGAAGGAAACACCATATATTTT.

This rearrangement joins TRBV6-6 to TRBJ1-1; D gene uncertain. The germline gives CDR1 MNHNY, CDR2 SVGAGI (reference sequence). The length of the CDR3 is 15 residues. V lost 2 bases, J lost 3 bases, and 13 bases lay in between. The CDR3 nucleotides are TGTGCCAGCAGTTACGAGGGCCGCCCTTACACTGAAGCTTTCTTT. Translated, it gives CASSYEGRPYTEAFF.

The J gene is TRBJ1-1, the V gene TRBV10-1; TRBD1 aligns across 8 bases. Germline V CDR1 and CDR2: WNHNN, SYGVQD (reference sequence). V shed 3 bases, J shed 9 bases, and the junction held 6 bases outside the gene matches. CDR3 length equals 13 residues. The CDR3 is CASSDLTGGKAFF. The CDR3 DNA sequence: TGCGCCAGCAGTGACCTCACAGGGGGAAAAGCTTTCTTT.

The chain couples TRBV19 to TRBJ1-1; 9 bases are shared with TRBD1. V shed 6 bases and J 1 base; nucleotides not matched to a gene: 9. Germline CDR1 LNHDA, CDR2 SQIVND (reference sequence). This CDR3 contains 16 residues. CDR3 DNA sequence: TGTGCCAGTAGCAACCGGGGGACAGGGCCGAACACTGAAGCTTTCTTT. Its protein product is CASSNRGTGPNTEAFF.

The chain uses TRBV9 and TRBJ2-1, with D hard to call. Trimming removed 4 bases at V and 6 bases at J, with 5 bases between. The CDR3 is made up of 11 amino acids. Germline V gene data show CDR1 as SGDLS and CDR2 as YYNGEE. CDR3 bases: TGTGCCAGCAGCCCCATCAATGAGCAGTTCTTC. Translation gives CASSPINEQFF.

This clone is a singleton in its sample. The J gene is TRBJ2-7, the V gene TRBV11-2; D tentatively reads TRBD1 or TRBD2 (7 bases each). V lost 2 bases and J lost 6, with 17 bases in between. This CDR3 contains 15 residues. CDR1 SGHAT and CDR2 FQNNGV come from the germline V gene. The CDR3 nucleotides read TGTGCCAGCAGCTTATTTCGGGGAGGGGGCTCCGAGCAGTACTTC. Residues: CASSLFRGGGSEQYF.

The V call is TRBV11-3, the J call TRBJ2-1; D may be TRBD2 (5 bases). This CDR3 is built from 12 residues. The V and J ends lost 5 bases and 9 bases respectively, with 11 bases between them. Germline CDR1 reads SGHNT; CDR2 reads YENEEA. In DNA, the CDR3 is TGTGCCAGCAGCCCCTATGAGGGTGAGCAGTTCTTC. Translation gives CASSPYEGEQFF.

J is TRBJ2-1 and V is TRBV2; TRBD2 agrees at 10 bases. Trimming at V came to 3 bases and at J to 3 bases, leaving 8 bases not matched to a gene. CDR3 size: 17 residues. Per the germline V gene, CDR1 is SNHLY and CDR2 is FYNNEI. The chain's CDR3 is CASSDRVSGRFYNEQFF. The CDR3 DNA is TGTGCCAGCAGTGATAGGGTTAGCGGGAGGTTCTACAATGAGCAGTTCTTC.

The rearrangement links TRBV19 to TRBJ1-5; D is undetermined. This CDR3 region has 13 residues. The germline V and J ends were trimmed by 4 bases and 6 bases, with 10 bases remaining between them. Per germline, CDR1 LNHDA and CDR2 SQIVND (reference sequence). The CDR3 spells CASSSGNSQPQHF. The CDR3 DNA reads TGTGCCAGTAGTAGCGGTAACAGTCAGCCCCAGCATTTT.

As DNA, the CDR3 is TGTGCCAGCTCACCCCAGACCGGACCCGGCAATGGCTACACCTTC. This translates into CASSPQTGPGNGYTF. The J gene is TRBJ1-2, the V gene TRBV18, with no clear D. Trimming stripped 3 bases from V and 6 bases from J, with 17 bases between. Germline V gene data show CDR1 as KGHSH and CDR2 as LQKENI. The CDR3 is 15 residues long.

V and J are TRBV18 and TRBJ2-1; 7 bases are shared with TRBD1. The J segment lost 4 bases and the V segment lost 2 bases, leaving 8 bases of the junction unmatched. In germline, CDR1 is KGHSH, CDR2 LQKENI. This CDR3 contains 16 residues. DNA of the CDR3: TGTGCCAGCTCACCAAAACAGGGGAACCGATACAATGAGCAGTTCTTC. Translating gives CASSPKQGNRYNEQFF.

V is TRBV19 and J is TRBJ2-1, with unresolved D. The CDR3 is made up of 15 amino acids. Germline CDR1 reads LNHDA; CDR2 reads SQIVND (reference sequence). Between the trimmed V and J ends, which lost 1 base and 2 bases, there was a span of 9 bases. This CDR3 reads CASSIAGTTYNEQFF. As DNA, the CDR3 is TGTGCCAGTAGTATAGCGGGTACCACCTACAATGAGCAGTTCTTC.

The rearrangement joins TRBV19 to TRBJ1-4; D not resolved. Trimming shortened V by 10 bases and J by 8 bases, and 17 bases separated the two germline ends. CDR3 size: 13 residues. CDR1 and CDR2 from the germline V gene are LNHDA and SQIVND (reference sequence). The CDR3 loop is CATLRGFGEKLFF. CDR3 DNA sequence: TGTGCCACCCTTCGCGGATTTGGGGAAAAACTGTTTTTT.

Ten or more counts support this clone. V and J are TRBV2 and TRBJ2-7, with D possibly being TRBD2 (5 bases). Trimming cost V 7 bases and J 5 bases, with 21 bases left between them. The CDR3 runs to 15 residues. Germline CDR1 SNHLY, CDR2 FYNNEI. Here the CDR3 reads CASTPQLASVNEQYF. CDR3 nucleotides: TGTGCCAGCACTCCTCAGCTAGCCTCAGTCAACGAGCAGTACTTC.

The chain joins TRBV9 to TRBJ1-2; the match to TRBD1 covers 12 bases. This CDR3 spans 16 amino acids. The V gene end was trimmed by 4 bases and the J gene end by 4 bases; junction bases not matched to a gene: 8. CDR1 and CDR2 from the germline V gene are SGDLS and YYNGEE. CDR3 protein: CASSSGTGGVGYGYTF. The CDR3 DNA reads as TGTGCCAGCAGCTCCGGGACAGGGGGCGTAGGCTATGGCTACACCTTC.

CDR3 sequence: CASSATGNDQPQHF. The CDR3 DNA reads as TGTGCCAGCAGCGCCACAGGGAATGATCAGCCCCAGCATTTT. This chain joins TRBV2 and TRBJ1-5, with D perhaps TRBD1 (6 bases). V was pared by 6 bases and J by 5 bases, with 14 bases between. Germline V gene sequence: CDR1 SNHLY, CDR2 FYNNEI. The length of the CDR3 is 14 residues.

The rearrangement links TRBV11-3 to TRBJ2-1, with D unclear. This CDR3 is 13 amino acids long. The V and J ends lost 3 bases and 3 bases respectively, with 6 bases between them. Per germline, CDR1 SGHNT and CDR2 YENEEA. The CDR3 region has the DNA TGTGCCAGCAGCTTTACATTCTACAATGAGCAGTTCTTC. The encoded protein is CASSFTFYNEQFF.

The V call is TRBV20-1, the J call TRBJ1-2; the D is unclear. Germline CDR1 and CDR2: DFQATT and SNEGSKA (reference sequence). The CDR3 runs to 11 residues. Trimming shortened V by 4 bases and J by 6 bases, and 9 bases separated the two germline ends. The CDR3 DNA is TGCAGTGCTAACCGGGTTGATGGCTACACCTTC. Translating gives CSANRVDGYTF.

There are a few counts of this clone. This CDR3 is also generated by other DNA sequences in the sample. The rearrangement links TRBV9 to TRBJ1-1; no clear D gene. The CDR3 runs to 13 residues. The germline CDR1 and CDR2 sequences are SGDLS and YYNGEE. The V gene lost 0 bases and the J gene lost 0 bases, with 3 bases spanning the gap. CDR3 in amino acids: CASSVEMNTEAFF. CDR3 DNA: TGTGCCAGCAGCGTAGAGATGAACACTGAAGCTTTCTTT.